This T cell receptor beta chain was retrieved from a study of human T cells and chemical hapten exposure. Study context: On the upper back, patch tests were applied with 0.01% DPC and read at 6 days. Chiefly women, the patients showed alopecia areata, totalis or universalis.

The time point denotes: patch test 1, 2 weeks after DPC sensitization. Treatment meaning: therapeutic diphenylcyclopropenone sensitization with weekly scalp DPC. This clonotype was picked up many times. Antigen unknown. Overall study results and limits: Donors, who had alopecia, may show an immune response that differs from healthy people's.

Germline V lookup: CDR1 KGHSH, CDR2 LQKENI. The CDR3 is 13 residues long. V dropped 3 bases and J dropped 2 bases, with 7 bases sitting between them. The study used a library that attached unique molecular identifiers to individual cDNA molecules. TCRdb re-called the RACE reads with MiXCR, one entry per CDR3 protein. The sample records 95,000 to 150,000 distinct CDR3 sequences, roughly 15% being singletons. The clonotype comes from a man aged 18 to 29 with alopecia areata. Some clones in this sample may be carry-over from other donors' samples. The specimen was whole blood, collected in connection with sensitization to the hapten diphenylcyclopropenone (DPC). J is TRBJ1-1 and V is TRBV18; tentative D call: TRBD1 (5 bases). CDR3: CASSPGGNTEAFF. In nucleotides, the CDR3 is TGTGCCAGCTCACCGGGGGGAAACACTGAAGCTTTCTTT.